One TCR beta chain is described in this entry. The entry originates in a study of blood T cell repertoires in COVID-19. Study in general: The cDNA or gDNA used as material had been derived from T cells, B-cell-depleted T cells, or PBMCs.

TCRdb's table, derived via immunoSEQ multiplex PCR, lists solely in-frame clones and lacks some. The sample shows a few hundred thousand clones, 75% to 90% of them seen only once. The CDR3 runs to 13 residues. V was pared by 7 bases and J by 4 bases, with 14 bases between. The germline V gene has CDR1 GTSNPN and CDR2 SVGIG (reference sequence). Specimen: PBMCs or T cells enriched from blood (not recorded which). The chain links TRBV30 to TRBJ2-1, with a weak D call TRBD2 (5 bases). This sequence was found in a woman aged 40 to 50 who had recovered from COVID-19. The CDR3 region is CAYRRRSYNEQFF. The CDR3 region has the DNA TGTGCCTACCGGAGGAGGAGTTACAATGAGCAGTTCTTC.